The T cell receptor beta chain under discussion was sequenced for a study of cytomegalovirus exposure and HLA in healthy donors. Whole-study results and caveats: Later analysis revealed greater clonal expansion in HLA-associated TCR beta chains than in equally common others. The study labeled more than 150 TCR beta chains cytomegalovirus-associated. The later analysis indicated that the majority of CMV-associated TCR beta chains appeared HLA-restricted.

The PCR employed 60 Vbeta primers together with 13 Jbeta primers. Original analysis: Unique TCR beta chains totaled some 88 million in a later count, with 8.5 million to 12 million of them shared. Produced via immunoSEQ multiplex PCR; TCRdb's table is partial and in-frame only. V and J calls and clone size are those listed in that table; D and trimming were worked out from the DNA. The sample comprises about 140,000 clones, about 80% of which are singletons, and around 4.8% rests with the top ten. Germline V gene data show CDR1 as SGHVS and CDR2 as FQNEAQ. V lost 4 bases to trimming and J lost 8 bases; unmatched junction nucleotides: 11. CDR3 length: 15 residues. Concerning this clone: Its antigen is not known.

The gene calls are TRBV7-8 and TRBJ2-1; 7 bases map to TRBD2. The sample comprised PBMCs. This TCR derives from a man under 40 in good health. The CDR3, as DNA: TGTGCCAGCAGCTCAAATAGTGGGAGGGCTGATGAGCAGTTCTTC. Translated, it gives CASSSNSGRADEQFF.